This TCR beta chain is drawn from a study of blood T cell repertoires in COVID-19. Sequencing used immunoSEQ multiplex PCR; TCRdb keeps in-frame clones, though not all of them. This sample has 25,000 to 35,000 clones; over 70% occur once, and the top ten carry roughly 15%. By share of the sample, this clone is medium-sized (0.01 to 0.1%). The sequencing input was peripheral blood. This receptor was obtained from an older man with active COVID-19.

CDR3 loop: CASSKNTGAGTEAFF. The CDR3 bases are TGTGCCAGCAGTAAGAACACAGGGGCGGGCACTGAAGCTTTCTTT. The V and J genes are TRBV7-9 and TRBJ1-1, with 7 bases identical to TRBD1. CDR1 and CDR2 (germline): SEHNR, FQNEAQ (reference sequence). The CDR3 totals 15 residues. With 6 bases clipped from V and 4 bases from J, the junction kept 11 bases outside the gene matches.